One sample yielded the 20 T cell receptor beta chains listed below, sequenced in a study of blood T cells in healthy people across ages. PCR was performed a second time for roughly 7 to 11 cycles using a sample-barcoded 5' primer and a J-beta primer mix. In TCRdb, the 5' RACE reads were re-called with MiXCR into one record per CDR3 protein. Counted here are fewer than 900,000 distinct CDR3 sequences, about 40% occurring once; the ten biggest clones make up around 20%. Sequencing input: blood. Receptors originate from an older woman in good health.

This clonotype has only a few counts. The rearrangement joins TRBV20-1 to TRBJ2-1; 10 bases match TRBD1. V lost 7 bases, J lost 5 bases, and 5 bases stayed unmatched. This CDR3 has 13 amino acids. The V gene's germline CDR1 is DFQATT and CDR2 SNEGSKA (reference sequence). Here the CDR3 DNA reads TGCAGTGTTTCGGGACAGGGGCACAATGAGCAGTTCTTC. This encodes CSVSGQGHNEQFF.

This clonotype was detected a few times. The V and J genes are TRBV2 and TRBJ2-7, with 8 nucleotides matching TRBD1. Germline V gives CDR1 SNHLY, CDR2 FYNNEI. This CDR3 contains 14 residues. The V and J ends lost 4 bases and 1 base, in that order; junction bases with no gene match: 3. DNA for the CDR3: TGTGCCAGCAGTGGGGACAGGAGTTCCTACGAGCAGTACTTC. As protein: CASSGDRSSYEQYF.

DNA of the CDR3: TGTGCCATCAGTGAGTCGACCTTAACCCAGCTCGACAATGAGCAGTTCTTC. Amino acids: CAISESTLTQLDNEQFF. The chain is built from TRBV10-3 and TRBJ2-1, with D hard to call. The V end was cut by 0 bases, the J end by 5 bases, with 17 bases between. Germline V CDR1 and CDR2: ENHRY, SYGVKD. The CDR3 sequence is 17 residues long.

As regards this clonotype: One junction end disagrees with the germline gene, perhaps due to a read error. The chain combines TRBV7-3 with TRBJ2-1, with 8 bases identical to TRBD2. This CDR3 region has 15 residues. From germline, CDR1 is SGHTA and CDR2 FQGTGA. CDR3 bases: TGTGCCTGCAGCTTGAGCGGGAGTGGGTACAATGAGCAGTTCTTC. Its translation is CACSLSGSGYNEQFF.

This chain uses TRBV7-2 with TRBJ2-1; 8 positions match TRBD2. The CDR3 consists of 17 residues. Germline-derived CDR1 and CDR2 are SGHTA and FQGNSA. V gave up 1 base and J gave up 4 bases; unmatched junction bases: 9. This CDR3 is CASSLGVEREPYNEQFF. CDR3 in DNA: TGTGCCAGCAGCTTAGGTGTGGAGCGGGAGCCTTACAATGAGCAGTTCTTC.

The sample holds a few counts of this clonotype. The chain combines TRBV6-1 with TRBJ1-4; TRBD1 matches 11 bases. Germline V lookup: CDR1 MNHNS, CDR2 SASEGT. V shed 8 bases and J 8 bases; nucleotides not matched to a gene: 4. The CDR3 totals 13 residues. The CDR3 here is CASGTGGFEKLFF. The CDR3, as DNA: TGTGCCAGCGGGACAGGGGGTTTCGAAAAACTGTTTTTT.

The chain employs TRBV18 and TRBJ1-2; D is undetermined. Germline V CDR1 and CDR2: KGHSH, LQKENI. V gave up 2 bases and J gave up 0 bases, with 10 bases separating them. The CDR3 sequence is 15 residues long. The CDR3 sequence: CASSPSSRANYGYTF. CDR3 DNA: TGTGCCAGCTCACCAAGTTCAAGGGCTAACTATGGCTACACCTTC.

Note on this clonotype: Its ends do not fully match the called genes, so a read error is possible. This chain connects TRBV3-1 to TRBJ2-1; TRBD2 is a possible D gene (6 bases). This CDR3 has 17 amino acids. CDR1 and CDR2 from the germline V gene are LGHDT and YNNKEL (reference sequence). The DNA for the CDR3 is TGTGCCAGTAGCCCGACTAGTGATGGGACGTTGGGTGGTGAGCAGTTCTTC. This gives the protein CASSPTSDGTLGGEQFF.

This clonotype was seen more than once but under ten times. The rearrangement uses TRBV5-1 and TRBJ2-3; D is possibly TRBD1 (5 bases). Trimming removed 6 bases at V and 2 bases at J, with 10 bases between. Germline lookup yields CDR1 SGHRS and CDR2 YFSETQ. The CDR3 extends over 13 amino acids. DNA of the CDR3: TGCGCCAGCACCTGGACAAACACAGATACGCAGTATTTT. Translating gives CASTWTNTDTQYF.

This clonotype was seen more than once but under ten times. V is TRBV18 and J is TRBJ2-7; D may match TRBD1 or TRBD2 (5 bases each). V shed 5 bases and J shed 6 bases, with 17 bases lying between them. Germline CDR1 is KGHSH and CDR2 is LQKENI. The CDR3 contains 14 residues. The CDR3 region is CASSIRDANPEQYF. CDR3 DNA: TGTGCCAGCTCAATCCGGGACGCCAACCCCGAGCAGTACTTC.

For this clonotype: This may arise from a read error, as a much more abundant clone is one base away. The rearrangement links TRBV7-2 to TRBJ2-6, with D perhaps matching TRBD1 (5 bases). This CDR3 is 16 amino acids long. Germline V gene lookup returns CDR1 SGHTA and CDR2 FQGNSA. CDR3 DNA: TGTGCCAGCAGCTTAGCGGGCAACCCTGGGGCCAACATCCTGACTTTC. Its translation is CASSLAGNPGANILTF.

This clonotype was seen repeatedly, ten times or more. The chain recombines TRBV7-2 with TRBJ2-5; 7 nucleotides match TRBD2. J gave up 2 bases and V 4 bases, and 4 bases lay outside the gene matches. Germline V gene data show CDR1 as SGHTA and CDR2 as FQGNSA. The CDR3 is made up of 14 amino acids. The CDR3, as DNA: TGTGCCAGCAGCTCCCCTAGCGGACAAGAGACCCAGTACTTC. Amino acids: CASSSPSGQETQYF.

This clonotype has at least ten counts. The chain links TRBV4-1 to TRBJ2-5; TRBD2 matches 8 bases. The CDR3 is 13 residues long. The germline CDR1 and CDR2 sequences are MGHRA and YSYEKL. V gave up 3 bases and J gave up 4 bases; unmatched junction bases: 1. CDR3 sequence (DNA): TGCGCCAGCAGCCAGAGCGGGGGAGAGACCCAGTACTTC. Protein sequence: CASSQSGGETQYF.

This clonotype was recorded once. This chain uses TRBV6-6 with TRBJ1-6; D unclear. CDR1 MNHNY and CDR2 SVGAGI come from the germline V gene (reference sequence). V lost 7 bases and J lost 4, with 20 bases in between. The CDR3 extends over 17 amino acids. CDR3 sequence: CASTLHPKPEYNSPLHF. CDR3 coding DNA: TGTGCCAGCACCTTGCACCCCAAGCCAGAGTATAATTCACCCCTCCACTTT.

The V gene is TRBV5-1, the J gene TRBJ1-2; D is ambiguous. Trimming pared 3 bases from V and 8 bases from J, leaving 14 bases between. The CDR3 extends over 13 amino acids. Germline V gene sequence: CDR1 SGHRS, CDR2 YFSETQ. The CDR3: CASSYLPSQGYTF. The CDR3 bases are TGCGCCAGCAGCTACTTACCCTCACAGGGCTACACCTTC.

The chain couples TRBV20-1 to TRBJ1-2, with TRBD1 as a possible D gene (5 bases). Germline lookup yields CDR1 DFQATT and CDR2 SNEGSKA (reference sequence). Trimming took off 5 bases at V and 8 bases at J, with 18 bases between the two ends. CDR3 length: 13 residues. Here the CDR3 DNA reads TGCAGTGCTGGGTTGGGTGACAGCGAGGGCTACACCTTC. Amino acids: CSAGLGDSEGYTF.

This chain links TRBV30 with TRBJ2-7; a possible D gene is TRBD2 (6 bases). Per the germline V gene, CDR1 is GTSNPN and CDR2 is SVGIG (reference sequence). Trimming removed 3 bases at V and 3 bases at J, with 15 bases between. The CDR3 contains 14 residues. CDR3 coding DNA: TGTGCCTGGAGGATACCCCCGGGGGACTACGAGCAGTACTTC. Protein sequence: CAWRIPPGDYEQYF.

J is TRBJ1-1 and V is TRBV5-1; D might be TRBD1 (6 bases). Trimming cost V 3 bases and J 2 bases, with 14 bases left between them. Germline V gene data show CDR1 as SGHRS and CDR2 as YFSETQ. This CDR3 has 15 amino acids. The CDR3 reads CASSYRVSGNTEAFF. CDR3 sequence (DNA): TGCGCCAGCAGCTACAGGGTTTCGGGAAACACTGAAGCTTTCTTT.

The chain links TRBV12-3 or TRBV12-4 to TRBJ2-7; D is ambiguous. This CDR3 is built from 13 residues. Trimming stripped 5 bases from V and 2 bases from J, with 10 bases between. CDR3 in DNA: TGTGCCAGCAGTCCGACAAATACCTACGAGCAGTACTTC. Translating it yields CASSPTNTYEQYF.

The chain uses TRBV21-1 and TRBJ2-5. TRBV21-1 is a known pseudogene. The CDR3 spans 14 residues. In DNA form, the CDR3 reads TGTGCCAGGAGGGGGTTTACCGACCAAGAGACCCAGTACTTC. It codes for CARRGFTDQETQYF.